Below, 31 T cell receptor beta chains from the same sample are listed, as sequenced in a study of blood T cell repertoires in COVID-19. Assay used: immunoSEQ multiplex PCR; TCRdb lists only in-frame clones, some missing. This sample yields roughly 140,000 clones, of which about 79% are seen a single time; 10% to 13% belongs to the top ten. Sequencing used peripheral blood. The source is a man aged 55 to 70 with active or convalescent COVID-19.

In its sample, this clone was seen once. The CDR3 nucleotides are TGCGCCAGCAGCCAAGTCCAGGGGGCGGGTTATGGCTACACCTTC. This sequence encodes CASSQVQGAGYGYTF. The V gene is TRBV4-1, the J gene TRBJ1-2, with 8 bases lining up with TRBD1. Trimming removed 1 base from V and 5 bases from J; junction bases left unmatched: 6. This CDR3 is built from 15 residues. In germline, CDR1 is MGHRA, CDR2 YSYEKL.

The chain has TRBV18 and TRBJ1-1; the match to TRBD1 covers 7 bases. The germline CDR1 and CDR2 sequences are KGHSH and LQKENI. The CDR3 is 14 amino acids. J gave up 1 base and V 5 bases, and 4 bases lay outside the gene matches. This CDR3 reads CASSKTGKNTEAFF. CDR3 sequence (DNA): TGTGCCAGCTCAAAGACAGGGAAGAACACTGAAGCTTTCTTT. The variable domain in full, completed from reference TRBV18 and TRBJ1-1, reads NAGVMQNPRHLVRRRGQEARLRCSPMKGHSHVYWYRQLPEEGLKFMVYLQKENIIDESGMPKERFSAEFPKEGPSILRIQQVVRGDSAAYFCASSKTGKNTEAFFGQGTRLTVV.

The chain employs TRBV18 and TRBJ2-7, with a tentative D call TRBD2 (5 bases). This CDR3 contains 13 residues. The germline V gene has CDR1 KGHSH and CDR2 LQKENI. Deletions cut 2 bases from V and 3 bases from J, with 8 bases between. The CDR3 loop reads CASSPTGIYEQYF. Here the CDR3 DNA reads TGTGCCAGCTCACCAACCGGGATCTACGAGCAGTACTTC.

The chain joins TRBV18 to TRBJ1-1, with 8 bases identical to TRBD1. CDR3 length: 15 residues. Germline CDR1 reads KGHSH; CDR2 reads LQKENI. V dropped 8 bases and J dropped 0; count of bases not matched to a gene: 8. CDR3 sequence: CASLGQVNLNTEAFF. As DNA, the CDR3 is TGTGCCAGCCTGGGACAGGTGAATTTGAACACTGAAGCTTTCTTT.

The rearrangement joins TRBV7-2 to TRBJ1-1; D gene unclear. From germline, CDR1 is SGHTA and CDR2 FQGNSA. The CDR3 runs 14 residues. Deletions cut 3 bases from V and 1 base from J, with 9 bases between. The CDR3 is CASSFLAPNTEAFF. The CDR3 coding sequence is TGTGCCAGCAGCTTTTTAGCTCCGAACACTGAAGCTTTCTTT.

The chain has TRBV5-6 and TRBJ2-7; 8 nucleotides agree with TRBD2. With 4 bases clipped from V and 5 bases from J, the junction kept 17 bases outside the gene matches. The CDR3 length is 17 residues. CDR1 SGHDT and CDR2 YYEEEE come from the germline V gene. As DNA, the CDR3 is TGTGCCAGCAGCCCTGGGGGACTAGGGGGTGTTTTAAACGAGCAGTACGTC. Protein sequence: CASSPGGLGGVLNEQYV.

The chain employs TRBV18 and TRBJ1-5; 7 nucleotides align to TRBD1. This CDR3 contains 14 residues. V was clipped by 6 bases and J by 2 bases; unmatched bases: 4. Germline V lookup: CDR1 KGHSH, CDR2 LQKENI. Here the CDR3 reads CASSPGQGNQPQHF. CDR3 nucleotide sequence: TGTGCCAGCTCGCCCGGACAGGGCAATCAGCCCCAGCATTTT.

The V call is TRBV30, the J call TRBJ1-1, with 8 bases matching TRBD1. CDR3 length equals 13 residues. The J segment lost 5 bases and the V segment lost 4 bases, leaving 6 bases of the junction unmatched. CDR1 GTSNPN and CDR2 SVGIG come from the germline V gene (reference sequence). The chain's CDR3 is CAWIRTGNTEAFF. Written as DNA, the CDR3 is TGTGCCTGGATCCGGACAGGGAATACTGAAGCTTTCTTT.

V is TRBV7-9 and J is TRBJ1-2, with D unclear. Germline CDR1 SEHNR, CDR2 FQNEAQ (reference sequence). Trimming removed 6 bases from V and 3 bases from J, with 14 bases in between. This CDR3 comprises 14 residues. The CDR3 DNA reads TGTGCCAGCAGGGAAGGACTGAAAGACTATGGCTACACCTTC. It yields the protein CASREGLKDYGYTF.

This clone occurred once. The V call is TRBV14, the J call TRBJ2-3; 7 bases match TRBD2. CDR1 is SGHDN and CDR2 is FVKESK in the germline V gene. CDR3 length: 15 residues. The V and J ends lost 0 bases and 0 bases, in that order; junction bases with no gene match: 0. The DNA of the CDR3 is TGTGCCAGCAGCCAAGAGGGACTAAGCACAGATACGCAGTATTTT. Amino acids: CASSQEGLSTDTQYF.

V gene TRBV7-7 combines with J gene TRBJ2-3; the match to TRBD1 covers 10 bases. Germline V lookup: CDR1 SSHAT, CDR2 FNYEAQ (reference sequence). This CDR3 is 15 amino acids long. J was trimmed by 4 bases and V by 5 bases; bases with no gene match: 6. The CDR3 reads CASSNRGQGADTQYF. The DNA of the CDR3 is TGTGCCAGCAGCAACCGTGGACAGGGGGCAGATACGCAGTATTTT.

The chain couples TRBV12-3 or TRBV12-4 to TRBJ1-2; 8 nucleotides match TRBD1. This CDR3 is built from 13 residues. With 8 bases clipped from V and 6 bases from J, the junction kept 8 bases outside the gene matches. CDR3 residues: CASGKTGANGYTF. Written as DNA, the CDR3 is TGTGCCAGCGGAAAGACAGGGGCCAATGGCTACACCTTC.

This chain uses TRBV19 with TRBJ1-4; the D is unclear. Looked up from germline, CDR1 is LNHDA and CDR2 is SQIVND (reference sequence). The CDR3 contains 15 residues. V was cut by 5 bases and J by 0 bases, with 10 bases left in between. CDR3 coding DNA: TGTGCCAGTAGTCTCTTCACATCAACTAATGAAAAACTGTTTTTT. This sequence encodes CASSLFTSTNEKLFF.

The genes are TRBV5-5 and TRBJ1-1, with unresolved D. The V gene's germline CDR1 is SGHKS and CDR2 YYEKEE (reference sequence). V was trimmed by 2 bases and J by 4 bases, leaving 15 bases between them. The CDR3 covers 15 residues. CDR3 region: CASSLDGGSGTEAFF. In nucleotides, the CDR3 is TGTGCCAGCAGCTTAGACGGAGGGTCGGGCACTGAAGCTTTCTTT.

This chain uses TRBV5-1 with TRBJ2-2; 9 bases are a match to TRBD1. V was clipped by 3 bases and J by 4 bases; unmatched bases: 10. CDR1 SGHRS and CDR2 YFSETQ come from the germline V gene. This CDR3 comprises 17 residues. The CDR3 DNA follows: TGCGCCAGCAGCTGGATAACAGGGGGCGGTGGCACCGGGGAGCTGTTTTTT. Translated, it gives CASSWITGGGGTGELFF.

The chain couples TRBV6-2 or TRBV6-3 to TRBJ1-2; 10 bases line up with TRBD1. The V gene's germline CDR1 is MNHEY and CDR2 SVGEGT. The CDR3 length is 16 residues. J lost 4 bases, V lost 8 bases, and 13 bases had no gene match. CDR3 bases: TGTGCCAGCGGCCTGTCTCGACAGGGGGCCGTCTATGGCTACACCTTC. Amino acid sequence: CASGLSRQGAVYGYTF.

This chain's CDR3 is CASSYSGTSFHEQYV. The CDR3 nucleotides read TGTGCCAGCAGTTACTCCGGGACTAGCTTCCACGAGCAGTACGTC. V and J are TRBV6-2 or TRBV6-3 and TRBJ2-7; the match to TRBD2 covers 9 bases. CDR1 is MNHEY, CDR2 SVGEGT, per germline. The CDR3 extends over 15 amino acids. Trimming at V came to 0 bases and at J to 5 bases, leaving 5 bases not matched to a gene.

V and J are TRBV11-3 and TRBJ1-2, with D unclear. CDR1 and CDR2 (germline): SGHNT, YENEEA. The CDR3 covers 14 residues. V lost 0 bases and J 4 bases, leaving 9 bases between the germline ends. CDR3 sequence reads: CASSLDERGYGYTF. The CDR3 region has the DNA TGTGCCAGCAGCTTAGACGAGCGGGGCTATGGCTACACCTTC.

The rearrangement links TRBV7-6 to TRBJ2-3; 10 bases line up with TRBD2. The trim removed 5 bases at V and 6 bases at J, leaving 17 bases unmatched. The germline gives CDR1 SGHVS, CDR2 FNYEAQ. This CDR3 spans 18 amino acids. CDR3 protein: CASSEKGDLAGAADTQYF. CDR3 in DNA: TGTGCCAGCAGCGAAAAGGGTGATCTAGCGGGAGCCGCGGATACGCAGTATTTT.

The rearrangement links TRBV4-3 to TRBJ1-3, with a weak D call TRBD1 (6 bases). The germline V gene has CDR1 LGHNA and CDR2 YSLEER. The CDR3 loop spans 17 amino acids. V lost 0 bases, J lost 0 bases, and 12 bases lay in between. The CDR3 DNA reads TGCGCCAGCAGCCAAGATTTTTCAGGGGCCTCTGGAAACACCATATATTTT. Translation gives CASSQDFSGASGNTIYF.

The rearrangement uses TRBV19 and TRBJ2-1; weak D call: TRBD1 (6 bases). Germline values: CDR1 LNHDA, CDR2 SQIVND (reference sequence). Trimming cost V 2 bases and J 8 bases, with 13 bases left between them. The CDR3 contains 14 residues. CDR3 sequence: CASSIRRGIDEQFF. CDR3 coding DNA: TGTGCCAGTAGTATACGCAGGGGAATCGATGAGCAGTTCTTC. Full variable domain (rest looked up from reference TRBV19 and TRBJ2-1): DGGITQSPKYLFRKEGQNVTLSCEQNLNHDAMYWYRQDPGQGLRLIYYSQIVNDFQKGDIAEGYSVSREKKESFPLTVTSAQKNPTAFYLCASSIRRGIDEQFFGPGTRLTVL.

This clone has just one count. The chain recombines TRBV18 with TRBJ2-7; a weak D match, TRBD1 (5 bases). The V and J ends lost 3 bases and 2 bases respectively, with 11 bases between them. Germline lookup yields CDR1 KGHSH and CDR2 LQKENI. The CDR3 covers 14 residues. The CDR3 coding sequence is TGTGCCAGCTCACCGTTCGACAGAGCCTACGAGCAGTACTTC. This translates into CASSPFDRAYEQYF.

The chain has TRBV4-3 and TRBJ2-2; weak D call: TRBD1 (6 bases). The germline CDR1 and CDR2 sequences are LGHNA and YSLEER. This CDR3 is built from 16 residues. V was shortened by 0 bases and J by 4 bases, with 12 bases between the two germline ends. The CDR3 DNA reads TGCGCCAGCAGCCAAGAAGGGACAACAAGCACCGGGGAGCTGTTTTTT. It translates to CASSQEGTTSTGELFF.

V gene TRBV4-1 combines with J gene TRBJ2-2; TRBD2 aligns across 10 bases. Germline-derived CDR1 and CDR2 are MGHRA and YSYEKL. J gave up 3 bases and V 1 base, and 5 bases lay outside the gene matches. The CDR3 has 17 residues. CDR3 in amino acids: CASSQGSSGRYTGELFF. The CDR3 DNA is TGCGCCAGCAGCCAAGGTTCTAGCGGGAGATACACCGGGGAGCTGTTTTTT.

In this sample, this clone turned up once. The chain carries TRBV21-1 and TRBJ1-1; whether TRBD1, the table's D call, matches the DNA was not checked. TRBV21-1 constitutes a pseudogene. The CDR3 spans 15 residues. The CDR3 nucleotides are TGTGCCAGCAGCAAAGCCGGACAGCCAGACACTGAAGCTTTCTTT. Translating gives CASSKAGQPDTEAFF.

This chain connects TRBV27 to TRBJ2-5, with 8 positions matching TRBD2. This CDR3 comprises 16 residues. Germline V gives CDR1 MNHEY, CDR2 SMNVEV (reference sequence). Trimming at V came to 8 bases and at J to 0 bases, leaving 11 bases not matched to a gene. CDR3 nucleotides: TGTGCCAGCCGTCTAGGGGCTAGCGGGTACCAAGAGACCCAGTACTTC. Translation gives CASRLGASGYQETQYF.

This clone was detected only once. The CDR3 coding sequence is TGTGCCAGCAGCTTAATACAGGGCAACGAAAAACTGTTTTTT. The encoded protein is CASSLIQGNEKLFF. The chain couples TRBV7-2 to TRBJ1-4; D may be TRBD1 (6 bases). With 2 bases removed from V and 8 bases from J, the gap between germline ends came to 12 bases. The CDR3 sequence is 14 residues long. The germline V gene has CDR1 SGHTA and CDR2 FQGNSA. The full variable domain, completed using reference TRBV7-2 and TRBJ1-4, is GAGVSQSPSNKVTEKGKDVELRCDPISGHTALYWYRQSLGQGLEFLIYFQGNSAPDKSGLPSDRFSAERTGGSVSTLTIQRTQQEDSAVYLCASSLIQGNEKLFFGSGTQLSVL.

This chain links TRBV19 with TRBJ1-1; no firm D call. The CDR3 is 15 amino acids. CDR1 is LNHDA and CDR2 is SQIVND in the germline V gene (reference sequence). V dropped 5 bases and J dropped 0 bases, with 13 bases sitting between them. The CDR3, as DNA: TGTGCCAGTAGTCCTCAGATCCTGATGAACACTGAAGCTTTCTTT. Translation gives CASSPQILMNTEAFF.

CDR3 protein: CASSRTPQQVNTEAFF. Here the CDR3 DNA reads TGTGCCAGCAGCCGGACACCTCAGCAGGTGAACACTGAAGCTTTCTTT. The chain is built from TRBV6-2 or TRBV6-3 and TRBJ1-1; D may be TRBD1 (5 bases). CDR3 length equals 16 residues. The V gene's germline CDR1 is MNHEY and CDR2 SVGEGT. The V gene lost 6 bases and the J gene lost 0 bases, with 17 bases spanning the gap.

This chain connects TRBV10-1 to TRBJ2-1; D possibly corresponds to TRBD2 (6 bases). CDR1 WNHNN and CDR2 SYGVQD come from the germline V gene (reference sequence). The CDR3 contains 16 residues. The V end was cut by 2 bases, the J end by 5 bases, with 16 bases between. In DNA, the CDR3 is TGCGCCAGCAGTGAGGGGGGGTTCGGGTACAACAATGAGCAGTTCTTC. Translation: CASSEGGFGYNNEQFF.

Written as DNA, the CDR3 is TGTGCCATCAGTGACCTCCCGGGGGGTACTAACTATGGCTACACCTTC. This translates into CAISDLPGGTNYGYTF. The V and J genes are TRBV10-3 and TRBJ1-2; D might be TRBD1 (5 bases). The CDR3 covers 16 residues. Germline V CDR1 and CDR2: ENHRY, SYGVKD. Trimming removed 3 bases at V and 0 bases at J, with 14 bases between.